This T cell receptor beta chain was sequenced during a study of OX40 agonist ivuxolimab in advanced cancers. Whole-study results and caveats: Compared with CD4+, CD8+ T cells on average had more expanded clones.

Data came from immunoSEQ multiplex PCR; TCRdb stores just in-frame clones and leaves some out. The repertoire holds roughly 80,000 clones, about 86% seen once, with less than 2.5% in the top ten. Enrollment shut out patients with autoimmune disease history or systemic immunosuppression. The CDR3 has 14 residues. Germline V gene lookup returns CDR1 SGDLS and CDR2 YYNGEE. Germline trimming cut 0 bases from V and 11 bases from J; bases unmatched to any gene: 8. Concerning this clone itself: Its antigen is unknown.

J is TRBJ2-3 and V is TRBV9; TRBD2 matches 8 bases. The clonotype comes from an adult with an advanced solid tumor such as melanoma, head and neck, liver or kidney cancer. The input for sequencing was CD4+ or CD8+ T cells sorted from blood, taken in a trial of the OX40 agonist ivuxolimab. DNA of the CDR3: TGTGCCAGCAGCGTAGAGTCGGGGACTAGTAGGCAGTATTTT. It translates to CASSVESGTSRQYF. The entire variable domain, with the rest obtained from reference TRBV9 and TRBJ2-3, is as follows: DSGVTQTPKHLITATGQRVTLRCSPRSGDLSVYWYQQSLDQGLQFLIQYYNGEERAKGNILERFSAQQFPDLHSELNLSSLELGDSALYFCASSVESGTSRQYFGPGTRLTVL.